The rows below give T cell receptor beta chains drawn from one sample of a study of blood T cells in healthy people across ages. TCRdb re-derived calls from the 5' RACE reads in MiXCR, one entry per CDR3 protein. Of approximately 1,000,000 distinct CDR3 sequences listed, roughly two fifths are singletons. The sequenced sample consisted of blood. Receptors were obtained from a man between 18 and 29 years old in good health. Both conserved end residues are trimmed from each CDR3. Fields, in order: J gene, V gene, CDR3 protein.

>TRBJ1-2|TRBV20-1
SARGEAGYGYT
>TRBJ2-5|TRBV7-9
ASSYKLRGGKETQY
>TRBJ2-3|TRBV19
ASCAFATDTQY
>TRBJ2-5|TRBV25-1
ASSDTRVGGGQETQY
>TRBJ1-2|TRBV4-1
ASSQEWMGSGYT
>TRBJ2-5|TRBV27
ASSWGGQETQY
>TRBJ1-4|TRBV6-5
ASSPGVTGAGEKLF
>TRBJ2-1|TRBV7-8
ASSLTKGSYNEQF
>TRBJ2-2|TRBV6-2/TRBV6-3
ASSPHGPTGELF
>TRBJ2-3|TRBV4-3
ASSQDGGAAGTQY
>TRBJ1-6|TRBV7-9
ASSFGDRPLH
>TRBJ1-2|TRBV7-2
ASSRDRGPYGYT
>TRBJ1-2|TRBV27
ASSLSGTGAYGYT
>TRBJ2-1|TRBV15
ATSRVPHSGRSVYEQF
>TRBJ2-1|TRBV4-1
ASSPWTGGKYNEQF
>TRBJ2-7|TRBV20-1
SARDNLGGGSYEQY
>TRBJ2-4|TRBV4-1
ASSPQGLGFDLAKNIQY
>TRBJ2-1|TRBV20-1
SAWTSGVDEQF
>TRBJ2-5|TRBV6-6
ASSYSIEDQETQY
>TRBJ1-5|TRBV27
ASRLGTGRNQPQH
>TRBJ1-2|TRBV20-1
SATPGHYGYT
>TRBJ1-5|TRBV27
ASSYHPSGNQPQH
>TRBJ1-1|TRBV12-3/TRBV12-4
ASRGFLTEAF
>TRBJ2-3|TRBV18
ASSPPTESTDTQY